The 20 T cell receptor beta chains in this list originate from one sample, sequenced in a study of T cells in localized non-small cell lung cancer. Measured with immunoSEQ multiplex PCR; TCRdb has only the in-frame clones, and not every one. The sample yields tens of thousands of clones, roughly 90% seen once. The specimen was peripheral blood, collected before any cancer treatment. The receptors come from a female donor of 60 years or more with stage I squamous cell lung carcinoma.

The V gene is TRBV18, the J gene TRBJ1-3; a possible D gene is TRBD1 (6 bases). Germline V gives CDR1 KGHSH, CDR2 LQKENI. Trimming took off 2 bases at V and 0 bases at J, with 11 bases between the two ends. This CDR3 is built from 16 residues. CDR3 region: CASSPWGRNSGNTIYF. The CDR3 coding sequence is TGTGCCAGCTCACCATGGGGGCGGAACTCTGGAAACACCATATATTTT.

The J gene is TRBJ2-3, the V gene TRBV30; 8 bases map to TRBD1. The CDR3 runs 13 residues. CDR1 is GTSNPN and CDR2 is SVGIG in the germline V gene (reference sequence). J lost 3 bases, V lost 5 bases, and 4 bases had no gene match. CDR3 sequence (DNA): TGTGCCTGGGACAGGGGATCAACAGATACGCAGTATTTT. This encodes CAWDRGSTDTQYF. The entire variable domain, with the rest obtained from reference TRBV30 and TRBJ2-3, is as follows: SQTIHQWPATLVQPVGSPLSLECTVEGTSNPNLYWYRQAAGRGLQLLFYSVGIGQISSEVPQNLSASRPQDRQFILSSKKLLLSDSGFYLCAWDRGSTDTQYFGPGTRLTVL.

As regards this clone: Additional DNA sequences in this sample encode the identical CDR3. The V call is TRBV7-8, the J call TRBJ2-7; 7 positions match TRBD1. CDR1 SGHVS and CDR2 FQNEAQ come from the germline V gene. There are 13 residues in the CDR3. J lost 0 bases, V lost 6 bases, and 2 bases had no gene match. CDR3 loop: CASSRQGSYEQYF. The CDR3 DNA follows: TGTGCCAGCAGTCGACAGGGCTCCTACGAGCAGTACTTC.

CDR3 in amino acids: CASQGQGAVEAFF. The CDR3 DNA sequence: TGTGCTAGTCAAGGACAGGGGGCTGTCGAAGCTTTCTTT. The chain employs TRBV12-5 and TRBJ1-1; 11 bases map to TRBD1. The CDR3 consists of 13 residues. From germline, CDR1 is LGHNT and CDR2 FRNRAP. The V segment lost 8 bases and the J segment 8 bases; nucleotides outside the gene matches: 7. The full variable domain, its missing parts supplied by reference TRBV12-5 and TRBJ1-1, is DARVTQTPRHKVTEMGQEVTMRCQPILGHNTVFWYRQTMMQGLELLAYFRNRAPLDDSGMPKDRFSAEMPDATLATLKIQPSEPRDSAVYFCASQGQGAVEAFFGQGTRLTVV.

The chain combines TRBV7-2 with TRBJ1-3; no clear D gene. CDR3 length: 12 amino acids. V lost 5 bases to trimming and J lost 2 bases, with 4 bases between them. CDR1 is SGHTA, CDR2 FQGNSA, per germline. The CDR3, as DNA: TGTGCCAGCAGCCCTACTGGAAACACCATATATTTT. It yields the protein CASSPTGNTIYF.

The chain employs TRBV6-5 and TRBJ2-5, with 8 bases identical to TRBD2. The CDR3 contains 14 residues. Germline V lookup: CDR1 MNHEY, CDR2 SVGAGI. Trimming cost V 4 bases and J 5 bases; bases outside gene matches: 6. This chain's CDR3 is CASSFSGTGETQYF. CDR3 in DNA: TGTGCCAGCAGTTTTAGCGGGACGGGTGAGACCCAGTACTTC.

The V gene is TRBV5-1, the J gene TRBJ1-3; D gene ambiguous. Trimming shortened V by 4 bases and J by 2 bases, and 13 bases separated the two germline ends. The CDR3 totals 15 residues. CDR1 is SGHRS, CDR2 YFSETQ, per germline. CDR3 sequence (DNA): TGCGCCAGCAGCGTGGGGTCGGGGACTGGAAACACCATATATTTT. This gives the protein CASSVGSGTGNTIYF.

V and J are TRBV19 and TRBJ1-1; 7 bases match TRBD1. Germline assignment: CDR1 LNHDA and CDR2 SQIVND (reference sequence). The CDR3 sequence is 15 residues long. After removal of 4 bases from V and 1 base from J, the junction contained 6 bases not matched to a gene. CDR3 in amino acids: CASSTSDRPNTEAFF. CDR3 sequence (DNA): TGTGCCAGTAGTACCTCGGACAGGCCGAACACTGAAGCTTTCTTT.

CDR3 sequence: CASSRLIRTVKEQFF. In DNA, the CDR3 is TGCGCCAGCAGCCGACTTATCCGGACAGTGAAGGAGCAGTTCTTC. The chain has TRBV5-1 and TRBJ2-1; D possibly corresponds to TRBD1 (6 bases). This CDR3 is built from 15 residues. The V gene's germline CDR1 is SGHRS and CDR2 YFSETQ. The germline V and J ends were trimmed by 4 bases and 10 bases, with 21 bases remaining between them.

The chain recombines TRBV15 with TRBJ2-5, with 9 bases fitting TRBD2. The CDR3 runs to 16 residues. In germline, CDR1 is LNHNV, CDR2 YYDKDF (reference sequence). Trimming cost V 0 bases and J 5 bases; bases outside gene matches: 7. The CDR3 coding sequence is TGTGCCACCAGCAGAGATGGAGGACTAGCGCGTGAGACCCAGTACTTC. Residues: CATSRDGGLARETQYF. The full variable domain, its missing parts supplied by reference TRBV15 and TRBJ2-5, is DAMVIQNPRYQVTQFGKPVTLSCSQTLNHNVMYWYQQKSSQAPKLLFHYYDKDFNNEADTPDNFQSRRPNTSFCFLDIRSPGLGDTAMYLCATSRDGGLARETQYFGPGTRLLVL.

The chain employs TRBV7-3 and TRBJ1-2; no clear D gene. This CDR3 contains 14 residues. Trimming shortened V by 5 bases and J by 4 bases, and 14 bases separated the two germline ends. Germline V CDR1 and CDR2: SGHTA, FQGTGA. CDR3 nucleotides: TGTGCCAGCAGCCGAACTCCAGGAGGCTATGGCTACACCTTC. Translating gives CASSRTPGGYGYTF. Combining the CDR3 with reference TRBV7-3 and TRBJ1-2 gives the whole variable domain GAGVSQTPSNKVTEKGKYVELRCDPISGHTALYWYRQSLGQGPEFLIYFQGTGAADDSGLPNDRFFAVRPEGSVSTLKIQRTERGDSAVYLCASSRTPGGYGYTFGSGTRLTVV.

This chain uses TRBV27 with TRBJ2-5, with 8 bases aligning to TRBD2. Germline assignment: CDR1 MNHEY and CDR2 SMNVEV (reference sequence). Losses at the gene ends were 6 bases for V and 1 base for J; bases not matched to a gene: 7. The CDR3 is 15 residues long. CDR3 sequence reads: CASSPGAGAQETQYF. CDR3 nucleotides: TGTGCCAGCAGCCCGGGAGCGGGGGCCCAAGAGACCCAGTACTTC.

This chain joins TRBV4-3 and TRBJ1-4, with 7 nucleotides matching TRBD1. J gave up 3 bases and V 2 bases, and 6 bases lay outside the gene matches. Per germline, CDR1 LGHNA and CDR2 YSLEER. This CDR3 is built from 16 residues. DNA for the CDR3: TGCGCCAGCAGCCAACTGAGGGGGCAGGCTAATGAAAAACTGTTTTTT. This translates into CASSQLRGQANEKLFF.

The J gene is TRBJ2-1, the V gene TRBV7-9; maybe TRBD2 (5 bases). Germline V gives CDR1 SEHNR, CDR2 FQNEAQ (reference sequence). This CDR3 spans 15 amino acids. V lost 5 bases and J 2 bases, leaving 13 bases between the germline ends. The CDR3: CASSVLAGTYNEQFF. The CDR3 DNA reads TGTGCCAGCAGCGTCCTAGCTGGAACCTACAATGAGCAGTTCTTC.

CDR3 DNA: TGTGCCAGCAGTTTAGGCTCCTACAATGAGCAGTTCTTC. Its translation is CASSLGSYNEQFF. The chain joins TRBV27 to TRBJ2-1; D is undetermined. CDR1 and CDR2 (germline): MNHEY, SMNVEV (reference sequence). This CDR3 is built from 13 residues. V was shortened by 2 bases and J by 0 bases, with 2 bases between the two germline ends.

The chain uses TRBV6-1 and TRBJ1-5, with 8 positions matching TRBD1. CDR3 length equals 14 residues. V shed 4 bases, J shed 4 bases, and the junction held 3 bases outside the gene matches. The V gene's germline CDR1 is MNHNS and CDR2 SASEGT. For the CDR3, the DNA is TGTGCCAGCAGTGGGAGGACAGGGAATCAGCCCCAGCATTTT. Its translation is CASSGRTGNQPQHF.

The chain employs TRBV27 and TRBJ1-2; D is perhaps TRBD1 (6 bases). The CDR3 runs 13 residues. Trimming took 5 bases from V and 4 from J, leaving 11 bases between them. Germline CDR1 MNHEY, CDR2 SMNVEV (reference sequence). The CDR3: CASSHDRSYGYTF. CDR3 nucleotides: TGTGCCAGCAGTCACGACAGGTCCTATGGCTACACCTTC.

This clone is a singleton in its sample. The rearrangement uses TRBV2 and TRBJ2-3; the D is unclear. Germline CDR1 reads SNHLY; CDR2 reads FYNNEI. Trimming stripped 4 bases from V and 2 bases from J, with 16 bases between. The CDR3 length is 16 residues. The chain's CDR3 is CASSAPDLLLTDTQYF. Here the CDR3 DNA reads TGTGCCAGCAGTGCGCCTGACCTACTTCTCACAGATACGCAGTATTTT.

The chain couples TRBV9 to TRBJ2-5; 7 bases map to TRBD2. This CDR3 is built from 14 residues. The trim removed 0 bases at V and 3 bases at J, leaving 2 bases unmatched. Germline V gene lookup returns CDR1 SGDLS and CDR2 YYNGEE. The CDR3 DNA sequence: TGTGCCAGCAGCGTAGGGCTAGCGGAAGAGACCCAGTACTTC. This gives the protein CASSVGLAEETQYF. Drawing the rest from reference TRBV9 and TRBJ2-5, the complete variable domain is DSGVTQTPKHLITATGQRVTLRCSPRSGDLSVYWYQQSLDQGLQFLIQYYNGEERAKGNILERFSAQQFPDLHSELNLSSLELGDSALYFCASSVGLAEETQYFGPGTRLLVL.

The chain recombines TRBV5-1 with TRBJ2-3, with 10 bases aligning to TRBD2. Germline V gene data show CDR1 as SGHRS and CDR2 as YFSETQ. The CDR3 sequence is 16 residues long. The J segment lost 4 bases and the V segment lost 4 bases, leaving 9 bases of the junction unmatched. The CDR3 nucleotides read TGCGCCAGCAGCCCTGAAAGCGGGAGGGCCCCAGATACGCAGTATTTT. Translating gives CASSPESGRAPDTQYF. Together with reference TRBV5-1 and TRBJ2-3, the CDR3 gives the full variable domain: KAGVTQTPRYLIKTRGQQVTLSCSPISGHRSVSWYQQTPGQGLQFLFEYFSETQRNKGNFPGRFSGRQFSNSRSEMNVSTLELGDSALYLCASSPESGRAPDTQYFGPGTRLTVL.